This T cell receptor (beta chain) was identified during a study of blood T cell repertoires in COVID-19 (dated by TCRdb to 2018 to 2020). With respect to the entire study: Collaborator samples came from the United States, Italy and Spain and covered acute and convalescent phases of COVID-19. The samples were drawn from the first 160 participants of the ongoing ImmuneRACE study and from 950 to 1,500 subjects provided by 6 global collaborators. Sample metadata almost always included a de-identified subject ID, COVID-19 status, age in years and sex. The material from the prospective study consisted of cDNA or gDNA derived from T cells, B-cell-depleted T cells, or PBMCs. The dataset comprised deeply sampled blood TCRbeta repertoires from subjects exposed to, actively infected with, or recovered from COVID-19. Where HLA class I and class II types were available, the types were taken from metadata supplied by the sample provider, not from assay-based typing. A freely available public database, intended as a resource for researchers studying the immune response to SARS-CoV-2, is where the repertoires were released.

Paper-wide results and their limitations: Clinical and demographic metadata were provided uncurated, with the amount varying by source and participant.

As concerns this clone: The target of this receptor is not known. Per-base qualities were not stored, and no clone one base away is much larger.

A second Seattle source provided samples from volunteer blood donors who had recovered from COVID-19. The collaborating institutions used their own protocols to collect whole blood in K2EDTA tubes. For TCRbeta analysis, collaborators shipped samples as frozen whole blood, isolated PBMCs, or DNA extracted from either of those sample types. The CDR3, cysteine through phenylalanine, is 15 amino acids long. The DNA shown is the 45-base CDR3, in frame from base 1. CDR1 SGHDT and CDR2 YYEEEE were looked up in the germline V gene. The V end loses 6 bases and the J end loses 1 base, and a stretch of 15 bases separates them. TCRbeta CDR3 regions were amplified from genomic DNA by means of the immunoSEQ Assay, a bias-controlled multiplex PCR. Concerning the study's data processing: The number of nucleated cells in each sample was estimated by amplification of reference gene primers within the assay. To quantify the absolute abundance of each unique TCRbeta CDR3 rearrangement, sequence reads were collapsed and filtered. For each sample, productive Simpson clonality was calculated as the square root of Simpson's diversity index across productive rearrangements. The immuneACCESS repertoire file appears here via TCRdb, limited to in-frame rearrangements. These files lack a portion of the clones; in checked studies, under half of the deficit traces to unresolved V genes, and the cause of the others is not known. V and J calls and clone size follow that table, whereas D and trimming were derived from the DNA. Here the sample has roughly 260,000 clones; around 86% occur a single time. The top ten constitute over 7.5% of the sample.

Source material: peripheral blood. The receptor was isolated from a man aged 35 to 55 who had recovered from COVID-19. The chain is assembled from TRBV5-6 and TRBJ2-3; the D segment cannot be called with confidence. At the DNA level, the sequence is TGTGCCAGCAACCCGAACCTTTCGGGCACAGATACGCAGTATTTT. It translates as CASNPNLSGTDTQYF.